This record looks at one T cell receptor (beta chain) sequence and its context. Other DNA sequences from this sample encode an identical CDR3 as well. CDR1 and CDR2 (germline): SGHTA, FQGNSA. CDR3 length equals 16 residues. Trimming took 1 base from V and 5 from J; bases not matched to a gene: 7. Sorted-subset replicate PCR reactions contained roughly 210 ng DNA, corresponding to about 30,000 T cell genomes. The protocol was immunoSEQ multiplex PCR, while the TCRdb copy is restricted to in-frame clones and leaves out a portion. The sample comprises hundreds of thousands of clones, about three quarters of which are singletons, and around 2% rests with the top ten. This entry is derived from a study of shared clonotypes between healthy human individuals. The wider study: Used for every donor were three CD4 naive, three CD4 memory, two CD8 naive and one CD8 memory plate.

The source is a young woman in good health. The V and J genes are TRBV7-2 and TRBJ2-5; 10 bases align to TRBD2. The sequencing input was memory CD4+ T cells sorted from blood. As to subset: CD45RA-negative fraction. CDR3 sequence reads: CASSLGGLAGVETQYF. The CDR3 DNA follows: TGTGCCAGCAGCTTAGGTGGGCTAGCGGGAGTCGAGACCCAGTACTTC.